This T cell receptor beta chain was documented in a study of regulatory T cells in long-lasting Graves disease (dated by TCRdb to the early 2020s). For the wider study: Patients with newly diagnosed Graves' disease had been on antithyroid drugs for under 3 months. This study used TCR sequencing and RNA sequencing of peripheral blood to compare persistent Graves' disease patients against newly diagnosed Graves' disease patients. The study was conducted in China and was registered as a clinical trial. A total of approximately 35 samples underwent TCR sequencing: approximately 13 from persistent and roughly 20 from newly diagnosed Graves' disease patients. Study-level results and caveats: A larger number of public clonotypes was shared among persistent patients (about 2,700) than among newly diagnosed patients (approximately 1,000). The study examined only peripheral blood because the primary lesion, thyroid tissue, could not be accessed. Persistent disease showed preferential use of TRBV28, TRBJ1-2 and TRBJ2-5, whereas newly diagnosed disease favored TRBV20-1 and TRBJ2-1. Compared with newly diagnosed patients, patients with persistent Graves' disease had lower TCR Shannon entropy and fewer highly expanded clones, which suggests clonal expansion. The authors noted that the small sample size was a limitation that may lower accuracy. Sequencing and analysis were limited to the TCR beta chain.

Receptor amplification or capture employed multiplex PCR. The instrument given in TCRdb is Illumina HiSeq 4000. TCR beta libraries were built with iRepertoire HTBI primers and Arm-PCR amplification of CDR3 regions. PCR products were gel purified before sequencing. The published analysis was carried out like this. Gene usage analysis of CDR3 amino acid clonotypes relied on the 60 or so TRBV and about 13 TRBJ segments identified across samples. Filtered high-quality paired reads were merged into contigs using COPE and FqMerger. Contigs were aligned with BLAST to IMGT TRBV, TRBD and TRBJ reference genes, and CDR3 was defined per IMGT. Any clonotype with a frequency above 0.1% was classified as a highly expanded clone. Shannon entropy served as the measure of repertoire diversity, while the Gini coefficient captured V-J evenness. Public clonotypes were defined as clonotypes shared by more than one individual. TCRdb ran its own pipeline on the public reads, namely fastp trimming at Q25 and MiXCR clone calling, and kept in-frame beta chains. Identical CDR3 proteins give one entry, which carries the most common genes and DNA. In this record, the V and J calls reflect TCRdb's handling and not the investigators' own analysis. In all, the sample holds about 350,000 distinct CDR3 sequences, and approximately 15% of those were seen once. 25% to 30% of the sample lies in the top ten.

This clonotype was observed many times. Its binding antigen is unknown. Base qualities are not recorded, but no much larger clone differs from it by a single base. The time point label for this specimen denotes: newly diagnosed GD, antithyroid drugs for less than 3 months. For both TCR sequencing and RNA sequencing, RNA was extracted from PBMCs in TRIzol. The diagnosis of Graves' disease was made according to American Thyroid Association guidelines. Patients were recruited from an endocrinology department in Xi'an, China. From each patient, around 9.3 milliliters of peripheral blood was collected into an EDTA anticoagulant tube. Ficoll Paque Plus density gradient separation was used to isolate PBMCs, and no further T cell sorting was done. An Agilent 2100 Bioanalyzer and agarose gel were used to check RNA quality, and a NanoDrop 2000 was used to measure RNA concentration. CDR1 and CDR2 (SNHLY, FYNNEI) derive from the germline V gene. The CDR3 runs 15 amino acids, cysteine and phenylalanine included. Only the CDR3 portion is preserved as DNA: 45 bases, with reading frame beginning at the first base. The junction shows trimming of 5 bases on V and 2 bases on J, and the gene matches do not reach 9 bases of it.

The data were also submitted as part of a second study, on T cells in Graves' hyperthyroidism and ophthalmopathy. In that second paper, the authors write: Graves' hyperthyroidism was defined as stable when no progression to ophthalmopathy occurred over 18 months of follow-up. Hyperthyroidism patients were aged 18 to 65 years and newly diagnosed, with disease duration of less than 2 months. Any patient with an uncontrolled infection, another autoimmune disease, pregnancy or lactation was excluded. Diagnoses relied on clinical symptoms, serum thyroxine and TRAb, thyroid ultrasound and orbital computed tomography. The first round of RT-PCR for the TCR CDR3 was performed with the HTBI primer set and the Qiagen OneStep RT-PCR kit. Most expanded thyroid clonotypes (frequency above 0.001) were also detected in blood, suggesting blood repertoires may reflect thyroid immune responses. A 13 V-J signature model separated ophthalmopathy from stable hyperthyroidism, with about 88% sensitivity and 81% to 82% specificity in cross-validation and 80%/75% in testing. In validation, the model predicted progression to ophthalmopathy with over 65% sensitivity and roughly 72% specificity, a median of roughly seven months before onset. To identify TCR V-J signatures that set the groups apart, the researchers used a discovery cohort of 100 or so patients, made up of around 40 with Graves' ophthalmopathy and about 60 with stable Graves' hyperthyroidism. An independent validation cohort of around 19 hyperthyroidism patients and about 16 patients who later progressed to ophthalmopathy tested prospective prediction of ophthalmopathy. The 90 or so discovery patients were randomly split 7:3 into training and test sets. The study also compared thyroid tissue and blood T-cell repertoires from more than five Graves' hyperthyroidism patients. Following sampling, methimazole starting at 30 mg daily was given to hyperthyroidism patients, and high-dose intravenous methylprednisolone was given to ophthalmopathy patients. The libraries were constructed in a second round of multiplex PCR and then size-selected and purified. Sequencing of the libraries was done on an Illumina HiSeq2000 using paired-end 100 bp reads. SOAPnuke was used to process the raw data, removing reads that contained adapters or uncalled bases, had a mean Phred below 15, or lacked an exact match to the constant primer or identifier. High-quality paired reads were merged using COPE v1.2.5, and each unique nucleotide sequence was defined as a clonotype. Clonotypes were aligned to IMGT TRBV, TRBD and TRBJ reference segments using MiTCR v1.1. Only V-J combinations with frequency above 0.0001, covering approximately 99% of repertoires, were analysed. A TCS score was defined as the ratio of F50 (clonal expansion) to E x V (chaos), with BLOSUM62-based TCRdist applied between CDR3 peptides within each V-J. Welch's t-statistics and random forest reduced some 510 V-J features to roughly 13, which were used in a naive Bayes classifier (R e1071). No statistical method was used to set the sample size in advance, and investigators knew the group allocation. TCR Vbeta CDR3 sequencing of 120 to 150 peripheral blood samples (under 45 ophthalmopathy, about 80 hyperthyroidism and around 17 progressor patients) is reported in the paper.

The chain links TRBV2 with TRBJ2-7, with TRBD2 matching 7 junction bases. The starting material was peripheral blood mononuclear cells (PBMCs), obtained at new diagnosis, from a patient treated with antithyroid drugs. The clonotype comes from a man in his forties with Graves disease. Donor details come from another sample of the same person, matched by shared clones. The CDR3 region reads CASSNLRGSAYEQYF. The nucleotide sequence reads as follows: TGTGCCAGCAGTAACCTGCGGGGGAGCGCCTACGAGCAGTACTTC.